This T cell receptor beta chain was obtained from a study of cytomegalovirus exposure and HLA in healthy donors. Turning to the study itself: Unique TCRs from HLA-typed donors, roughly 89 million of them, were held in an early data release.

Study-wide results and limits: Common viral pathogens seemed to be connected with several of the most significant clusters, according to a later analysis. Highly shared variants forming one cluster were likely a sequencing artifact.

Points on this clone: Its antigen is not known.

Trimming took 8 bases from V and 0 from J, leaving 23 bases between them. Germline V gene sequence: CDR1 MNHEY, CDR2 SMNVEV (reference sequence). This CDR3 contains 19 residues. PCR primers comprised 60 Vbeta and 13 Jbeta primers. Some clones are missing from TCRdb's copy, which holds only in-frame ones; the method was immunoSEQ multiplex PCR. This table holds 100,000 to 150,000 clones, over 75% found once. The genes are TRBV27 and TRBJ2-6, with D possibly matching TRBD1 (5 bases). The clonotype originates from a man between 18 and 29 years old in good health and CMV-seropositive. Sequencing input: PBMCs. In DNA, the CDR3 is TGTGCCAGCTACTTTGGGGCGGACACCCACGACTCTGGGGCCAACGTCCTGACTTTC. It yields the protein CASYFGADTHDSGANVLTF. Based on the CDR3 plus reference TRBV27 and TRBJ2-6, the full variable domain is EAQVTQNPRYLITVTGKKLTVTCSQNMNHEYMSWYRQDPGLGLRQIYYSMNVEVTDKGDVPEGYKVSRKEKRNFPLILESPSPNQTSLYFCASYFGADTHDSGANVLTFGAGSRLTVL.